The clone carrying this T cell receptor (beta chain) was picked up one time. TCRdb keeps only in-frame clones here, not all; method: immunoSEQ multiplex PCR. The sample records approximately 500,000 clones, approximately 90% being singletons. Stated treatment: about 20 received Ad26.COV2.S at low or high dose, single or two shots; roughly five received placebo; per-sample allocation not given. Specimen acquisition occurred on day 63 following the initial vaccine or placebo injection. The data stem from a study of Ad26.COV2.S vaccination and SARS-CoV-2 variants. Study summary: Within the COV1001 Ad26.COV2.S trial arm, the donor was enrolled. Ad26.COV2.S, an intramuscular injection, was given once or twice 56 days apart.

Germline assignment: CDR1 SGHAT and CDR2 FQNNGV. This CDR3 spans 14 amino acids. V was clipped by 5 bases and J by 0 bases; unmatched bases: 2. Material: peripheral blood, obtained in a trial of Ad26.COV2.S vaccine versus placebo. The receptor comes from a person between 18 and 65 years old who received the Ad26.COV2.S COVID-19 vaccine or a placebo. The chain links TRBV11-2 to TRBJ2-3; 7 nucleotides line up with TRBD1. CDR3 nucleotides: TGTGCCAGCAGCCAGGGACAGAGCACAGATACGCAGTATTTT. Translation: CASSQGQSTDTQYF.